A single sample is the source of the 10 T cell receptor beta chains below, sequenced in a study of Ad26.COV2.S vaccination and SARS-CoV-2 variants. Treatment indicated: approximately 18 received Ad26.COV2.S at low or high dose, single or two shots; roughly five received placebo; per-sample allocation not given. After the first vaccine or placebo injection, samples were drawn on day 63. Data came from immunoSEQ multiplex PCR; TCRdb stores just in-frame clones and leaves some out. The sample records 250,000 or so clones, roughly 87% being singletons. Material: peripheral blood, obtained in a trial of Ad26.COV2.S vaccine versus placebo. The receptors originated from a person between 18 and 65 years old who received the Ad26.COV2.S COVID-19 vaccine or a placebo.

The chain recombines TRBV6-6 with TRBJ1-3; D call uncertain. The CDR3 runs 14 residues. V shed 1 base and J shed 0 bases, with 4 bases lying between them. Germline V gives CDR1 MNHNY, CDR2 SVGAGI (reference sequence). CDR3 region: CASSYYDSGNTIYF. CDR3 nucleotide sequence: TGTGCCAGCAGTTACTATGACTCTGGAAACACCATATATTTT.

This chain joins TRBV6-5 and TRBJ2-1; D ambiguous. The germline CDR1 and CDR2 sequences are MNHEY and SVGAGI. This CDR3 is 16 amino acids long. The germline V and J ends were trimmed by 1 base and 0 bases, with 10 bases remaining between them. The CDR3 here is CASSYLGASSYNEQFF. The CDR3 DNA follows: TGTGCCAGCAGTTACTTGGGCGCGAGCTCCTACAATGAGCAGTTCTTC.

This rearrangement joins TRBV11-2 to TRBJ1-1, with D unresolved. The CDR3 is made up of 13 amino acids. V shed 7 bases and J shed 1 base, with 10 bases lying between them. Per the germline V gene, CDR1 is SGHAT and CDR2 is FQNNGV. As DNA, the CDR3 is TGTGCCAGCAAAGAACATCCGAACACTGAAGCTTTCTTT. This gives the protein CASKEHPNTEAFF.

V usage is TRBV13 and J usage is TRBJ1-2; D possibly corresponds to TRBD1 (6 bases). Germline assignment: CDR1 PRHDT and CDR2 FYEKMQ (reference sequence). V lost 4 bases and J lost 7, with 16 bases in between. The CDR3 is 14 residues long. The DNA for the CDR3 is TGTGCCAGCAGCTCCAACAGGGACCGCGGTGGCTACACCTTC. It yields the protein CASSSNRDRGGYTF.

The genes are TRBV9 and TRBJ1-2; tentatively, D is TRBD1 (6 bases). Between the trimmed V and J ends, which lost 0 bases and 6 bases, there was a span of 18 bases. Germline CDR1 is SGDLS and CDR2 is YYNGEE. CDR3 length equals 16 residues. In DNA form, the CDR3 reads TGTGCCAGCAGCGTAGCTACAGTAGGGGGGGTAGATGGCTACACCTTC. Protein sequence: CASSVATVGGVDGYTF. Drawing the rest from reference TRBV9 and TRBJ1-2, the complete variable domain is DSGVTQTPKHLITATGQRVTLRCSPRSGDLSVYWYQQSLDQGLQFLIQYYNGEERAKGNILERFSAQQFPDLHSELNLSSLELGDSALYFCASSVATVGGVDGYTFGSGTRLTVV.

The chain joins TRBV7-9 to TRBJ2-2; D is perhaps TRBD2 (6 bases). V lost 5 bases and J lost 1, with 17 bases in between. Germline lookup yields CDR1 SEHNR and CDR2 FQNEAQ (reference sequence). The CDR3 extends over 17 amino acids. CDR3 loop: CASSLKRRGGNTGELFF. The CDR3 DNA reads as TGTGCCAGCAGCCTTAAGAGGCGGGGAGGGAACACCGGGGAGCTGTTTTTT.

The rearrangement links TRBV7-2 to TRBJ1-2, with 7 bases matching TRBD1. After removal of 5 bases from V and 2 bases from J, the junction contained 8 bases not matched to a gene. Germline lookup yields CDR1 SGHTA and CDR2 FQGNSA. CDR3 size: 15 residues. CDR3 protein: CASSPTTGSNYGYTF. The DNA of the CDR3 is TGTGCCAGCAGCCCAACGACAGGGTCCAACTATGGCTACACCTTC.

The J gene is TRBJ1-1, the V gene TRBV6-2 or TRBV6-3; D gene uncertain. The CDR3 runs 12 residues. Trimming took off 0 bases at V and 8 bases at J, with 7 bases between the two ends. The germline V gene encodes CDR1 MNHEY and CDR2 SVGEGT. The CDR3 loop is CASSYSRREAFF. The CDR3 DNA reads as TGTGCCAGCAGTTACTCCCGTAGAGAAGCTTTCTTT.

The chain couples TRBV21-1 to TRBJ1-1; the table's D call TRBD1 went unverified against the DNA. TRBV21-1 is described as a pseudogene. CDR3 length: 20 amino acids. DNA of the CDR3: TGTGCCAGCAGCTACCGACAGATTAAGCCCTTAGACAGGGGGAACACTGAAGCTTTCTTT. This translates into CASSYRQIKPLDRGNTEAFF.

The V and J genes are TRBV12-3 or TRBV12-4 and TRBJ1-1; D might be TRBD1 (6 bases). There are 13 residues in the CDR3. The ends were cut back, 5 bases at V and 0 bases at J, with 7 bases in the middle. The CDR3 region is CASSGQMNTEAFF. CDR3 nucleotide sequence: TGTGCCAGCAGTGGACAGATGAACACTGAAGCTTTCTTT.